A selection of T cell receptor beta chains follows, all from one sample in a study of CD4 T cell repertoires in COVID-19. The assay was immunoSEQ multiplex PCR, and TCRdb's table has in-frame clones only and misses some. The repertoire has about 75,000 clones, roughly 85% of them found once; the top ten carry roughly 0.5%. Specimen: CD4+ T cells from peripheral blood, collected after recovery from COVID-19. These receptors came from a human donor who had COVID-19. CDR3s include the opening cysteine and the closing phenylalanine or tryptophan. The D gene is left open where the match is weak. Clone size appears in some rows only: once, few, many, or a class for an expanded clone.

v_gene	d_gene	j_gene	abundance	CDR3aa	CDR3nt
TRBV7-8	TRBD2	TRBJ2-7	once	CASSRAGPRTYEQYF	TGTGCCAGCAGCCGAGCGGGGCCTCGTACCTACGAGCAGTACTTC
TRBV7-8	TRBD1	TRBJ2-4	.	CASSLAGTEIAKNIQYF	TGTGCCAGCAGCTTAGCGGGGACAGAGATAGCCAAAAACATTCAGTACTTC
TRBV10-2	TRBD2	TRBJ2-2	.	CASSGTSGGAGTGELFF	TGCGCCAGCAGTGGGACTAGCGGGGGGGCGGGCACCGGGGAGCTGTTTTTT
TRBV7-2	.	TRBJ1-3	.	CASSLAGSGNTIYF	TGTGCCAGCAGCTTGGCAGGGTCTGGAAACACCATATATTTT
TRBV5-1	TRBD1	TRBJ1-3	.	CASSSGGPGNTIYF	TGCGCCAGCAGCTCAGGGGGCCCGGGAAACACCATATATTTT
TRBV11-2	.	TRBJ2-3	.	CASSGGTDTQYF	TGTGCCAGCAGCGGAGGGACAGATACGCAGTATTTT
TRBV14	TRBD2	TRBJ2-2	.	CASSPGLALFGTGELFF	TGTGCCAGCAGCCCGGGACTAGCGTTGTTCGGCACCGGGGAGCTGTTTTTT
TRBV21-1	.	TRBJ1-1	.	CASSQGGRVDTEAFF	TGTGCCAGCAGCCAAGGGGGGCGTGTGGACACTGAAGCTTTCTTT
TRBV5-8	.	TRBJ2-7	.	CASNPTGRKTYEQYF	TGTGCCAGCAACCCGACCGGAAGAAAAACCTACGAGCAGTACTTC
TRBV3-1/TRBV3-2	TRBD2	TRBJ2-7	.	CASSQTHSGEGQYF	TGTGCCAGCAGCCAAACCCACAGCGGGGAGGGGCAGTACTTC
TRBV5-4	TRBD1	TRBJ1-4	.	CASSHDRVNEKLFF	TGTGCCAGCAGCCACGACAGGGTTAATGAAAAACTGTTTTTT
TRBV10-3	.	TRBJ2-7	.	CAISEDRWGNDEQYF	TGTGCCATCAGTGAAGACAGGTGGGGAAATGACGAGCAGTACTTC
TRBV13	TRBD1	TRBJ2-4	once	CASSVRDRRENIQYF	TGTGCCAGCAGCGTACGGGACAGACGGGAAAACATTCAGTACTTC
TRBV2	.	TRBJ2-1	.	CASSEDPAIEQFF	TGTGCCAGCAGTGAGGACCCGGCAATTGAGCAGTTCTTC
TRBV5-1	.	TRBJ1-6	.	CASNPGGMASPLHF	TGCGCCAGTAATCCCGGGGGGATGGCTTCACCCCTCCACTTT
TRBV3-1/TRBV3-2	TRBD2	TRBJ2-1	.	CASSQGVRGGVF	TGTGCCAGCAGCCAAGGGGTCCGCGGGGGGGTCTTC
TRBV4-1	TRBD1	TRBJ1-1	.	CASSHSRTGGTEAFF	TGCGCCAGCAGCCACTCGCGTACAGGGGGAACTGAAGCTTTCTTT
TRBV7-2	.	TRBJ1-1	.	CASSLSGGGTEAFF	TGTGCCAGCAGCTTATCCGGGGGTGGCACTGAAGCTTTCTTT
TRBV24-1	TRBD1	TRBJ2-1	.	CATSVTGGNEQFF	TGTGCCACCAGTGTCACAGGGGGTAATGAGCAGTTCTTC